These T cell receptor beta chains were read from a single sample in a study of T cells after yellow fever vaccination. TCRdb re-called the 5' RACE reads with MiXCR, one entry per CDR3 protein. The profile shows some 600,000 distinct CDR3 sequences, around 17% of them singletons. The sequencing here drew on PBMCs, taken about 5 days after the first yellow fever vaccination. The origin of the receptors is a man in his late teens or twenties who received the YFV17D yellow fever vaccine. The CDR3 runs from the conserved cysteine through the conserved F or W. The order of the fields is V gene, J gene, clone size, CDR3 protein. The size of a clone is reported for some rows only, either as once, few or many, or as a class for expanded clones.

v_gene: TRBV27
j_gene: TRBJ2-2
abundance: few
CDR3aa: CASSLSGGGELFF

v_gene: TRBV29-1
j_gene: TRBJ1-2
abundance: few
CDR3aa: CSGDGLVGYTF

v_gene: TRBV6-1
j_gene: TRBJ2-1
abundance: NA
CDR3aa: CASTGQGGNEQFF

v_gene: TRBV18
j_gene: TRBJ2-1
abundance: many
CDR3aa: CASSPLAGQAWYEQFF

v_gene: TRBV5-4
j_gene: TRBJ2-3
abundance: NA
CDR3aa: CASSLARGGPNTQYF

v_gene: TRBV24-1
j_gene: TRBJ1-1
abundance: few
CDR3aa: CATMGDTEAFF

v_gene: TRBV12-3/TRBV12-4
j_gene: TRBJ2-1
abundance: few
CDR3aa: CASTIQGRGEQFF

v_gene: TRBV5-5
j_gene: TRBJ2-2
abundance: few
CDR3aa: CASSLWPLNTGELFF

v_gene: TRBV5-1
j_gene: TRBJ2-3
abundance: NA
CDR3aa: CASDASGSSTDTQYF

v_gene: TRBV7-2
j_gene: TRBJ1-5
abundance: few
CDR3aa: CASSKRGDQPQHF

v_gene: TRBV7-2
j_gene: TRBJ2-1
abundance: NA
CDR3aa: CASSLAGTRSSYNEQFF

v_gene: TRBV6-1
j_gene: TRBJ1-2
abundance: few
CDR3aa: CASKPGQGSYGYTF

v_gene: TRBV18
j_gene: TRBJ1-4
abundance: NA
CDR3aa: CASSPMTGDEKLFF

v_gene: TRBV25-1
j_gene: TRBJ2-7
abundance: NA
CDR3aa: CASSDGAGYEQYF

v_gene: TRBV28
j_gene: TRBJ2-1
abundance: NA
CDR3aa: CASSFGGRGNEQFF

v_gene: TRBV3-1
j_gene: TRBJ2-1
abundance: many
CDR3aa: CASSPELVITGEQFF

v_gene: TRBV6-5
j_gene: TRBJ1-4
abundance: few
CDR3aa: CASSYGSATNEKLFF

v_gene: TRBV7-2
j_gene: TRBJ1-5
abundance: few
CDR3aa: CASSLTRQGKNPQHF

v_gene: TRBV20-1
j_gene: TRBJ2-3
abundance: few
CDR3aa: CSGIAGSTDTQYF

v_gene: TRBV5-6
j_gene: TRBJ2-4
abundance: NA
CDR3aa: CASSLPSTKNIQYF

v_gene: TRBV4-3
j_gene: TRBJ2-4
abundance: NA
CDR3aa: CASSQEPRRKKYF

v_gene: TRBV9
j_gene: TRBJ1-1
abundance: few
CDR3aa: CASSVSPGGVNTEAFF

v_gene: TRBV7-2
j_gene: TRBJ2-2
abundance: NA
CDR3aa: CASSLHRLGLRELFF

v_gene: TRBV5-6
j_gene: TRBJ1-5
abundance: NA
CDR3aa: CASSRGRATRQHF

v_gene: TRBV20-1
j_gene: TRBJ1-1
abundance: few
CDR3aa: CSATGGAKDTEAFF

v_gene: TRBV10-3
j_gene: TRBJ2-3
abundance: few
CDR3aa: CAISDSGESTDTQYF

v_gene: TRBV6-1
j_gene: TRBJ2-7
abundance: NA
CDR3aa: CAVGGGQGYEQYF

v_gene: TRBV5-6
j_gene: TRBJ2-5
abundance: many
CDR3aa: CASSFGSGAETQYF

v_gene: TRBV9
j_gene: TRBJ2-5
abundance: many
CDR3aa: CASSVGSGQETQYF

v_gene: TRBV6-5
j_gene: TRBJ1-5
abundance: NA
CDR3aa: CASSYTPGQDLYSNQPQHF

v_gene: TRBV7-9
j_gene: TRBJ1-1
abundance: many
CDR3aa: CASSYGGSTEAFF

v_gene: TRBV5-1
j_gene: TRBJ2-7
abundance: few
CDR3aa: CASSLEGVGPFEQYF

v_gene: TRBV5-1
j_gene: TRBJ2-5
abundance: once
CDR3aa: CASSLGGQRPETQYF

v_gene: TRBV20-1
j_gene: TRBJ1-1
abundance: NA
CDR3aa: CSARDRRGTEAFF

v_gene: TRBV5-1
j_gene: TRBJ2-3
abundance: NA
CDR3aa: CASSLAGTGAPHRVTQYF

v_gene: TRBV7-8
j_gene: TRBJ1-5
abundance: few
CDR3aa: CASSLVYSNQPQHF

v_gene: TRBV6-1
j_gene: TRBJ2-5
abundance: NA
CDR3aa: CASSPGRRNLRETQYF

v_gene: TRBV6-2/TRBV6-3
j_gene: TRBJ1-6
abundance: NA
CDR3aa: CASSYDSPLHF

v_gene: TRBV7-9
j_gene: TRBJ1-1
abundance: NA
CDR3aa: CASSYEWENTEAFF